What follows are 10 T cell receptor beta chains derived from one specimen sequenced in a study of cytomegalovirus exposure and HLA in healthy donors. The PCR had 60 Vbeta and 13 Jbeta primers. TCRdb's copy holds only in-frame clones and misses some; the assay was immunoSEQ multiplex PCR. The table records about 200,000 clones, 79% of them present only once. Sequenced material: PBMCs. Every receptor here comes from a man aged 50-60 years in good health and CMV-seronegative.

This clone was seen only once. The V call is TRBV7-2, the J call TRBJ1-5; 7 bases map to TRBD1. V shed 3 bases, J shed 5 bases, and the junction held 13 bases outside the gene matches. CDR3 length: 17 residues. Germline-derived CDR1 and CDR2 are SGHTA and FQGNSA. CDR3 sequence: CASSFRGGGEGDQPQHF. CDR3 nucleotides: TGTGCCAGCAGCTTCCGAGGGGGCGGTGAGGGGGATCAGCCCCAGCATTTT.

This clone turned up a few times. This rearrangement joins TRBV5-1 to TRBJ2-7; the match to TRBD2 covers 8 bases. There are 16 residues in the CDR3. V lost 4 bases, J lost 0 bases, and 9 bases stayed unmatched. Per germline, CDR1 SGHRS and CDR2 YFSETQ. The CDR3 DNA reads as TGCGCCAGCAGCCCCCTACTAGCGGTCGGCTCCTACGAGCAGTACTTC. It yields the protein CASSPLLAVGSYEQYF.

V usage is TRBV7-7 and J usage is TRBJ2-1; the D is unclear. Germline V gene sequence: CDR1 SSHAT, CDR2 FNYEAQ (reference sequence). This CDR3 comprises 12 residues. V was cut by 5 bases and J by 12 bases, with 14 bases left in between. CDR3 in amino acids: CASSPPKGGQFF. The CDR3 DNA is TGTGCCAGCAGCCCGCCCAAAGGCGGGCAGTTCTTC.

The gene calls are TRBV27 and TRBJ2-4; 9 bases are shared with TRBD1. This CDR3 comprises 14 residues. Germline CDR1 is MNHEY and CDR2 is SMNVEV (reference sequence). J was trimmed by 6 bases and V by 4 bases; bases with no gene match: 4. The CDR3 protein is CASSSGQGGNIQYF. In nucleotides, the CDR3 is TGTGCCAGCAGTTCGGGACAGGGTGGAAACATTCAGTACTTC.

The genes are TRBV30 and TRBJ1-2; D might be TRBD1 (6 bases). V dropped 3 bases and J dropped 2 bases, with 10 bases sitting between them. Germline V gene data show CDR1 as GTSNPN and CDR2 as SVGIG (reference sequence). The CDR3 is 13 residues long. The CDR3 nucleotides are TGTGCCTGGAGCCTACAGGGAAACTATGGCTACACCTTC. It specifies CAWSLQGNYGYTF.

The chain employs TRBV5-6 and TRBJ2-2, with 8 bases aligning to TRBD1. The CDR3 extends over 16 amino acids. Trimming removed 4 bases from V and 5 bases from J; junction bases left unmatched: 10. In germline, CDR1 is SGHDT, CDR2 YYEEEE. As DNA, the CDR3 is TGTGCCAGCAGCCTCTACTTGACAGGGGATACCGGGGAGCTGTTTTTT. Encoded protein: CASSLYLTGDTGELFF.

The chain uses TRBV29-1 and TRBJ2-3, with 8 bases aligning to TRBD1. This CDR3 is built from 13 residues. The V gene's germline CDR1 is SQVTM and CDR2 ANQGSEA. J lost 3 bases, V lost 7 bases, and 6 bases had no gene match. This CDR3 is CSARTGWTDTQYF. The CDR3 DNA sequence: TGCAGCGCCAGGACAGGGTGGACAGATACGCAGTATTTT.

V and J are TRBV6-5 and TRBJ1-1, with TRBD1 matching over 10 bases. Germline V gene lookup returns CDR1 MNHEY and CDR2 SVGAGI. The CDR3 totals 15 residues. Trimming cost V 2 bases and J 5 bases; bases outside gene matches: 5. The CDR3 DNA sequence: TGTGCCAGCAGTTACCGCCGGACAGGGGGGACTGAAGCTTTCTTT. Protein: CASSYRRTGGTEAFF.

The CDR3 DNA sequence: TGTGCCACCGGACAGGGCGCGGGGTTCGCTCAGCCCCAGCATTTT. Its translation: CATGQGAGFAQPQHF. The V call is TRBV19, the J call TRBJ1-5; 8 bases are shared with TRBD1. The CDR3 has 15 amino acids. After removal of 10 bases from V and 6 bases from J, the junction contained 14 bases not matched to a gene. CDR1 is LNHDA and CDR2 is SQIVND in the germline V gene (reference sequence).

The gene calls are TRBV18 and TRBJ1-5; tentatively, D is TRBD1 (5 bases). V gave up 2 bases and J gave up 7 bases, with 9 bases separating them. The CDR3 has 13 residues. Germline V lookup: CDR1 KGHSH, CDR2 LQKENI. CDR3: CASSPSGDQPQHF. CDR3 DNA sequence: TGTGCCAGCTCACCATCGGGGGACCAGCCCCAGCATTTT.